The 29 T cell receptor beta chains listed next were all sequenced from one sample in a study of T cell responses to AZD1222 COVID-19 vaccine. The protocol was immunoSEQ multiplex PCR, while the TCRdb copy is restricted to in-frame clones and leaves out a portion. The sample includes 150,000 to 200,000 clones, approximately 90% seen only once; the top ten take around 5.8%. The sequencing used peripheral blood, collected on day 0 of AZD1222 vaccination. These receptors were obtained from an adult in good health.

V usage is TRBV10-3 and J usage is TRBJ2-6; 10 nucleotides line up with TRBD2. Looked up from germline, CDR1 is ENHRY and CDR2 is SYGVKD. The CDR3 covers 19 residues. Losses at the gene ends were 0 bases for V and 0 bases for J; bases not matched to a gene: 5. CDR3 protein: CAISESRLAGDSGANVLTF. CDR3 nucleotides: TGTGCCATCAGTGAGTCTAGGCTAGCGGGGGACTCTGGGGCCAACGTCCTGACTTTC.

V usage is TRBV4-3 and J usage is TRBJ2-3, with 14 bases that match TRBD2. The CDR3 is 17 residues long. Unmatched junction bases numbered 3, after V lost 0 bases and J lost 4 bases. Germline V lookup: CDR1 LGHNA, CDR2 YSLEER. The CDR3 DNA sequence: TGCGCCAGCAGCCAAGAGGGGACTAGCGGGAGTGCAGATACGCAGTATTTT. It specifies CASSQEGTSGSADTQYF.

The rearrangement uses TRBV6-5 and TRBJ1-4; 8 positions match TRBD1. The V segment lost 2 bases and the J segment 6 bases; nucleotides outside the gene matches: 5. The CDR3 is 15 amino acids. Looked up from germline, CDR1 is MNHEY and CDR2 is SVGAGI. The CDR3 nucleotides are TGTGCCAGCAGTTACCGGACAGGGAGGGATGAAAAACTGTTTTTT. As protein: CASSYRTGRDEKLFF.

This clone has only a few counts. The chain uses TRBV27 and TRBJ2-7; D might be TRBD2 (6 bases). V shed 8 bases and J shed 5 bases, with 25 bases lying between them. Germline values: CDR1 MNHEY, CDR2 SMNVEV (reference sequence). CDR3 size: 16 residues. CDR3 bases: TGTGCCAGCCGCCTGAGCGGTGCGTCGCGGGGCGACGAGCAGTACTTC. Protein: CASRLSGASRGDEQYF.

V gene TRBV5-1 combines with J gene TRBJ1-3; the match to TRBD1 covers 7 bases. The CDR3 is 14 amino acids. The germline V gene has CDR1 SGHRS and CDR2 YFSETQ. Losses at the gene ends were 3 bases for V and 2 bases for J; bases not matched to a gene: 2. The CDR3 nucleotides are TGCGCCAGCAGCTCAGGGGGAGCTGGAAACACCATATATTTT. Its translation: CASSSGGAGNTIYF. The whole variable domain, remainder taken from reference TRBV5-1 and TRBJ1-3, is KAGVTQTPRYLIKTRGQQVTLSCSPISGHRSVSWYQQTPGQGLQFLFEYFSETQRNKGNFPGRFSGRQFSNSRSEMNVSTLELGDSALYLCASSSGGAGNTIYFGEGSWLTVV.

The V gene is TRBV3-1 (or the pseudogene TRBV3-2), the J gene TRBJ1-6, with D perhaps TRBD1 (5 bases). The length of the CDR3 is 19 residues. With 4 bases removed from V and 0 bases from J, the gap between germline ends came to 19 bases. Germline V gene data show CDR1 as LGHDT and CDR2 as YNNKEL (reference sequence). Here the CDR3 DNA reads TGTGCCAGCAGCCGGCAAGCGGCTTGGGGGAGCTCCTATAATTCACCCCTCCACTTT. Its protein is CASSRQAAWGSSYNSPLHF.

V is TRBV9 and J is TRBJ1-1; possible D gene TRBD1, 5 bases. The V gene's germline CDR1 is SGDLS and CDR2 YYNGEE. V lost 2 bases to trimming and J lost 6 bases, with 17 bases between them. This CDR3 region has 15 residues. CDR3 in amino acids: CASSVVKGQGAEAFF. The CDR3 coding sequence is TGTGCCAGCAGCGTGGTCAAGGGGCAGGGCGCTGAAGCTTTCTTT.

The V call is TRBV19, the J call TRBJ2-1; D may correspond to TRBD1 or TRBD2 (5 bases each). The germline gives CDR1 LNHDA, CDR2 SQIVND (reference sequence). The CDR3 length is 15 residues. V was trimmed by 1 base and J by 6 bases, leaving 13 bases between them. CDR3 bases: TGTGCCAGTAGTATAGGGGGGTCGTTGGCCAATGAGCAGTTCTTC. Residues: CASSIGGSLANEQFF.

V usage is TRBV5-1 and J usage is TRBJ2-6; no clear D. The CDR3 is 18 residues long. The germline gives CDR1 SGHRS, CDR2 YFSETQ. The germline V and J ends were trimmed by 2 bases and 0 bases, with 15 bases remaining between them. CDR3 protein: CASSFSPVSDSGANVLTF. The CDR3 DNA reads TGCGCCAGCAGCTTTAGTCCGGTCTCCGACTCTGGGGCCAACGTCCTGACTTTC.

The chain carries TRBV19 and TRBJ1-2, with 10 bases matching TRBD1. Germline CDR1 LNHDA, CDR2 SQIVND (reference sequence). The CDR3 is 17 amino acids. Trimming at V came to 5 bases and at J to 2 bases, leaving 11 bases not matched to a gene. CDR3 nucleotide sequence: TGTGCCAGTAGTTCGGCGGGACAGGGGCAGGGGAACTATGGCTACACCTTC. Amino acids: CASSSAGQGQGNYGYTF.

The chain links TRBV7-8 to TRBJ2-7; possible D gene TRBD1, 5 bases. This CDR3 comprises 15 residues. V lost 1 base and J 2 bases, leaving 12 bases between the germline ends. CDR1 is SGHVS and CDR2 is FQNEAQ in the germline V gene. The CDR3 here is CASSLVPGRTYEQYF. In DNA form, the CDR3 reads TGTGCCAGCAGCTTAGTCCCAGGGCGCACCTACGAGCAGTACTTC. Drawing the rest from reference TRBV7-8 and TRBJ2-7, the complete variable domain is GAGVSQSPRYKVAKRGQDVALRCDPISGHVSLFWYQQALGQGPEFLTYFQNEAQLDKSGLPSDRFFAERPEGSVSTLKIQRTQQEDSAVYLCASSLVPGRTYEQYFGPGTRLTVT.

The chain employs TRBV9 and TRBJ2-1; 7 bases agree with TRBD1. Trimming cost V 2 bases and J 2 bases; bases outside gene matches: 13. Germline CDR1 and CDR2: SGDLS and YYNGEE. This CDR3 has 18 residues. The CDR3 is CASSVGTDGRGAYNEQFF. CDR3 DNA: TGTGCCAGCAGCGTGGGGACAGACGGTAGAGGTGCCTACAATGAGCAGTTCTTC.

This chain joins TRBV6-5 and TRBJ2-1; 11 nucleotides agree with TRBD2. Germline values: CDR1 MNHEY, CDR2 SVGAGI. The CDR3 runs to 15 residues. The V and J ends lost 6 bases and 7 bases, in that order; junction bases with no gene match: 8. The CDR3 loop is CASRVRLAGRNEQFF. As DNA, the CDR3 is TGTGCCAGCAGGGTTAGACTAGCGGGGCGAAATGAGCAGTTCTTC.

The rearrangement uses TRBV19 and TRBJ2-3, with D uncertain. CDR1 and CDR2 from the germline V gene are LNHDA and SQIVND (reference sequence). V was shortened by 6 bases and J by 2 bases, with 18 bases between the two germline ends. The CDR3 totals 16 residues. CDR3 DNA sequence: TGTGCCAGTAGCCCCATTAGGTCGCGTTTCACAGATACGCAGTATTTT. Translating it yields CASSPIRSRFTDTQYF. The full variable domain, its missing parts supplied by reference TRBV19 and TRBJ2-3, is DGGITQSPKYLFRKEGQNVTLSCEQNLNHDAMYWYRQDPGQGLRLIYYSQIVNDFQKGDIAEGYSVSREKKESFPLTVTSAQKNPTAFYLCASSPIRSRFTDTQYFGPGTRLTVL.

The chain couples TRBV23-1 to TRBJ1-3, with D possibly being TRBD1 (5 bases). TRBV23-1 is recorded as an ORF, its role being uncertain. V was clipped by 0 bases and J by 0 bases, with 9 bases between them. This CDR3 is built from 16 residues. The DNA of the CDR3 is TGCGCCAGCAGTCAATCGCGACAGATCTCTGGAAACACCATATATTTT. Its protein is CASSQSRQISGNTIYF.

The CDR3 is CASSLAQGQNIQYF. Written as DNA, the CDR3 is TGCGCCAGCAGCTTGGCACAAGGACAGAACATTCAGTACTTC. The chain employs TRBV5-1 and TRBJ2-4; a possible D gene is TRBD1 (6 bases). The CDR3 consists of 14 residues. The V gene's germline CDR1 is SGHRS and CDR2 YFSETQ. The V and J ends lost 0 bases and 7 bases respectively, with 11 bases between them.

This chain joins TRBV5-1 and TRBJ2-5; D tentatively reads TRBD1 or TRBD2 (5 bases each). Germline CDR1 and CDR2: SGHRS and YFSETQ. V was trimmed by 4 bases and J by 0 bases, leaving 13 bases between them. The CDR3 runs 15 residues. Here the CDR3 DNA reads TGCGCCAGCAGCCTGGCAGGGACCAACCAAGAGACCCAGTACTTC. Its protein is CASSLAGTNQETQYF.

The V gene is TRBV29-1, the J gene TRBJ2-1; tentative D call: TRBD2 (6 bases). There are 13 residues in the CDR3. V was trimmed by 1 base and J by 8 bases, leaving 12 bases between them. Per germline, CDR1 SQVTM and CDR2 ANQGSEA. CDR3 in DNA: TGCAGCGTTGAAGGCCTAGCGAGGGATGAGCAGTTCTTC. Its protein product is CSVEGLARDEQFF.

The CDR3 spells CASSPPGTSGYEQYF. The CDR3 DNA reads as TGTGCCAGCTCACCCCCCGGGACCTCCGGCTACGAGCAGTACTTC. The chain combines TRBV18 with TRBJ2-7, with D possibly being TRBD1 or TRBD2 (5 bases each). The length of the CDR3 is 15 residues. Germline CDR1 reads KGHSH; CDR2 reads LQKENI. The V end lost 3 bases, the J end lost 3 bases, and 15 bases lay between the germline ends.

The chain carries TRBV9 and TRBJ2-7; 9 bases map to TRBD2. V dropped 4 bases and J dropped 5; count of bases not matched to a gene: 13. CDR3 length: 16 residues. Germline V gene sequence: CDR1 SGDLS, CDR2 YYNGEE. The CDR3 DNA is TGTGCCAGCAGCCCGCGGGGGGAGCGGGAGGTGCACGAGCAGTACTTC. Encoded protein: CASSPRGEREVHEQYF.

The rearrangement uses TRBV5-1 and TRBJ1-6, with D perhaps matching TRBD1 (5 bases). Germline loops: CDR1 SGHRS, CDR2 YFSETQ. Trimming left V 5 bases short and J 4 bases short, with 10 bases between. There are 14 residues in the CDR3. This CDR3 reads CASRATAYNSPLHF. Here the CDR3 DNA reads TGCGCCAGCAGGGCGACAGCTTATAATTCACCCCTCCACTTT.

The CDR3, as DNA: TGCGCCAGCACACCGACAGGGGGACACACAGAGACCCAGTACTTC. Its protein is CASTPTGGHTETQYF. The rearrangement links TRBV10-2 to TRBJ2-5; 9 bases line up with TRBD1. Trimming took 7 bases from V and 4 from J; bases not matched to a gene: 10. The V gene's germline CDR1 is WSHSY and CDR2 SAAADI. The CDR3 extends over 15 amino acids.

This rearrangement joins TRBV4-2 to TRBJ1-2; 7 positions agree with TRBD1. V lost 0 bases to trimming and J lost 2 bases; unmatched junction nucleotides: 3. The CDR3 runs 15 residues. CDR1 and CDR2 from the germline V gene are LGHNA and YNFKEQ. The CDR3 DNA sequence: TGTGCCAGCAGCCAAGACGGGACAGCCAACTATGGCTACACCTTC. Encoded protein: CASSQDGTANYGYTF.

This chain links TRBV3-1 (or the pseudogene TRBV3-2) with TRBJ2-7; 7 nucleotides match TRBD1. The CDR3 totals 12 residues. The V gene end was trimmed by 6 bases and the J gene end by 4 bases; junction bases not matched to a gene: 3. The V gene's germline CDR1 is LGHDT and CDR2 YNNKEL (reference sequence). CDR3 bases: TGTGCCAGCAGACAACAGGGGTACGAGCAGTACTTC. It encodes CASRQQGYEQYF.

The chain is built from TRBV5-1 and TRBJ1-2, with D hard to call. The CDR3 spans 14 residues. CDR1 is SGHRS, CDR2 YFSETQ, per germline. V shed 6 bases and J shed 7 bases, with 19 bases lying between them. CDR3 in amino acids: CASTPFRGLGGYTF. The CDR3 coding sequence is TGCGCCAGCACGCCGTTTAGAGGGCTTGGTGGCTACACCTTC.

The chain combines TRBV6-5 with TRBJ1-3, with unresolved D. CDR1 and CDR2 (germline): MNHEY, SVGAGI. CDR3 size: 11 residues. V was pared by 0 bases and J by 7 bases, with 1 base between. CDR3 DNA sequence: TGTGCCAGCAGTTACTCGAACACCATATATTTT. Translating it yields CASSYSNTIYF.

The table lists this clone with many counts. The V and J genes are TRBV28 and TRBJ2-3; 7 nucleotides align to TRBD2. This CDR3 contains 14 residues. Germline assignment: CDR1 MDHEN and CDR2 SYDVKM. For the CDR3, the DNA is TGTGCGGCTAGCGGACCCGGGGGCACAGATACGCAGTATTTT. As protein: CAASGPGGTDTQYF.

The chain has TRBV3-1 (or the pseudogene TRBV3-2) and TRBJ1-5; TRBD1 might be the D (5 bases). Germline V gene sequence: CDR1 LGHDT, CDR2 YNNKEL (reference sequence). The CDR3 covers 15 residues. V shed 1 base and J shed 4 bases, with 11 bases lying between them. CDR3: CASSQGGVGNQPQHF. CDR3 sequence (DNA): TGTGCCAGCAGCCAAGGGGGGGTGGGAAATCAGCCCCAGCATTTT.

This chain joins TRBV30 and TRBJ2-1, with D possibly being TRBD1 or TRBD2 (6 bases each). Germline V gene sequence: CDR1 GTSNPN, CDR2 SVGIG (reference sequence). This CDR3 comprises 15 residues. Trimming took 2 bases from V and 5 from J, leaving 16 bases between them. The CDR3 DNA follows: TGTGCCTGGAGTTGGAGGGGGAACGGGCACAATGAGCAGTTCTTC. Translating it yields CAWSWRGNGHNEQFF. Full variable domain (remainder filled in from reference TRBV30 and TRBJ2-1): SQTIHQWPATLVQPVGSPLSLECTVEGTSNPNLYWYRQAAGRGLQLLFYSVGIGQISSEVPQNLSASRPQDRQFILSSKKLLLSDSGFYLCAWSWRGNGHNEQFFGPGTRLTVL.